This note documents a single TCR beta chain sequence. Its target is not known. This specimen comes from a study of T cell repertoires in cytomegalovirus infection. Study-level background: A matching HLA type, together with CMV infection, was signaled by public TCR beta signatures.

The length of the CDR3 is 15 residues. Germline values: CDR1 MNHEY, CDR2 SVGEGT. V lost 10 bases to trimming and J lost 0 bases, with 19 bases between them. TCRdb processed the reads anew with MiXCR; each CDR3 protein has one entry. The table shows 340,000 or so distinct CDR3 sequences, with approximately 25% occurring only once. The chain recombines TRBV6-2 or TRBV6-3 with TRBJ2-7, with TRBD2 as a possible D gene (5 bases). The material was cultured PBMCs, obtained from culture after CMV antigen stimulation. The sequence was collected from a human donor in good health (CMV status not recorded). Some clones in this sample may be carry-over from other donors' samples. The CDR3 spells CATLTAGFGSYEQYV. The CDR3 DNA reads TGTGCCACCCTGACGGCGGGTTTCGGCTCCTACGAGCAGTACGTC.